The clone carrying this TCR beta chain appeared once. These data come from a study of blood T cell repertoires in COVID-19. About the study: PBMCs, B-cell-depleted T cells, or T cells provided the cDNA or gDNA that made up the material.

Repertoires were generated with immunoSEQ multiplex PCR, while TCRdb's copy carries only in-frame clones and drops some. The sample yields more than 95,000 clones, 70% to 85% seen once. Sequencing input: peripheral blood. The TCR was taken from a man aged 65-85 years with active or convalescent COVID-19.

The chain's CDR3 is CASSPGLPLAKNIQYF. The CDR3 nucleotides are TGTGCCAGCAGCCCGGGACTTCCCCTAGCCAAAAACATTCAGTACTTC. The rearrangement links TRBV3-1 (or the pseudogene TRBV3-2) to TRBJ2-4; TRBD2 might be the D (6 bases). V gave up 4 bases and J gave up 0 bases, with 13 bases separating them. The germline V gene has CDR1 LGHDT and CDR2 YNNKEL (reference sequence). This CDR3 has 16 residues.